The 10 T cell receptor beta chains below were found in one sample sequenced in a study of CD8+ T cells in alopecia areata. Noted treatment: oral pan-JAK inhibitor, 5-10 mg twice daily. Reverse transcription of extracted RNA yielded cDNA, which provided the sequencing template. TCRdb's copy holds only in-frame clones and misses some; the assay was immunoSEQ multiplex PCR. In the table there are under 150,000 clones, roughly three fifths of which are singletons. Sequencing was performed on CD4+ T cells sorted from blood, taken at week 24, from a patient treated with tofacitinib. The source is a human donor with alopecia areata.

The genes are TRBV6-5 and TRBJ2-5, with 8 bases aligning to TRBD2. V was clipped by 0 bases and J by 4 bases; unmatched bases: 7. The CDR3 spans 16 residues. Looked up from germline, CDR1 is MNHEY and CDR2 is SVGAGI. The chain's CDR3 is CASSYSGYSGGETQYF. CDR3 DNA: TGTGCCAGCAGTTACTCTGGGTACAGCGGGGGAGAGACCCAGTACTTC.

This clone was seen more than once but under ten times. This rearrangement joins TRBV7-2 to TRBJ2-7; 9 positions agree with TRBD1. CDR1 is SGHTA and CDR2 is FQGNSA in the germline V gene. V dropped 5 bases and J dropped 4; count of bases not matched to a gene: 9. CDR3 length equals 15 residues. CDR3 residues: CASSPVQGARYEQYF. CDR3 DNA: TGTGCCAGCAGCCCTGTACAGGGGGCGCGTTACGAGCAGTACTTC.

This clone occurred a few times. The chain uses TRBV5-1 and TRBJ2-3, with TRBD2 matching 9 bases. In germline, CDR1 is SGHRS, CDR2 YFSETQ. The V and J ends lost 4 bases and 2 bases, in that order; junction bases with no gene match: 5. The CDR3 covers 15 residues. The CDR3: CASSLRLAATDTQYF. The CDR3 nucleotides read TGCGCCAGCAGCCTAAGACTAGCGGCCACAGATACGCAGTATTTT. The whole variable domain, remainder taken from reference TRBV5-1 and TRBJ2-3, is KAGVTQTPRYLIKTRGQQVTLSCSPISGHRSVSWYQQTPGQGLQFLFEYFSETQRNKGNFPGRFSGRQFSNSRSEMNVSTLELGDSALYLCASSLRLAATDTQYFGPGTRLTVL.

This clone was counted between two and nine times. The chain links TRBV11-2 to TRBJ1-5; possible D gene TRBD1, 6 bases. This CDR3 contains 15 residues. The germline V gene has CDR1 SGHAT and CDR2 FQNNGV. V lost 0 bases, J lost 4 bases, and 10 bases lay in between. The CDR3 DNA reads TGTGCCAGCAGCTTAGATGTGCAGGGGAATCAGCCCCAGCATTTT. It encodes CASSLDVQGNQPQHF. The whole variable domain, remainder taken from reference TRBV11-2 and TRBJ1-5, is EAGVAQSPRYKIIEKRQSVAFWCNPISGHATLYWYQQILGQGPKLLIQFQNNGVVDDSQLPKDRFSAERLKGVDSTLKIQPAKLEDSAVYLCASSLDVQGNQPQHFGDGTRLSIL.

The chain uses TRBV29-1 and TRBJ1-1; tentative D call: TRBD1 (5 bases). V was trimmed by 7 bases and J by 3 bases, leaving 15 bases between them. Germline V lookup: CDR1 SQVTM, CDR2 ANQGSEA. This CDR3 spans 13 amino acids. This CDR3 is CSGGVGGDTEAFF. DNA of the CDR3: TGCAGCGGGGGGGTTGGAGGCGACACTGAAGCTTTCTTT.

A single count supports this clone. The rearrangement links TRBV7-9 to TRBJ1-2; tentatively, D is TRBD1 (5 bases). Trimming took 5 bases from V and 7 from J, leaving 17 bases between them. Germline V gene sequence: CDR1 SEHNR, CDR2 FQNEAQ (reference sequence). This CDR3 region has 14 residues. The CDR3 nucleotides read TGTGCCAGCAGCCCCGGGACGTCGGAGCCTGGCTACACCTTC. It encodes CASSPGTSEPGYTF.

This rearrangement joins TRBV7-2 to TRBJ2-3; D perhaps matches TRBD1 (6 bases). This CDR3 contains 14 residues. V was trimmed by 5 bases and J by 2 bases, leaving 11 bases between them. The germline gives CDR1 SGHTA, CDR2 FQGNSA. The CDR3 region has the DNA TGTGCCAGCAGCCCCGGACAGTACACAGATACGCAGTATTTT. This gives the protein CASSPGQYTDTQYF.

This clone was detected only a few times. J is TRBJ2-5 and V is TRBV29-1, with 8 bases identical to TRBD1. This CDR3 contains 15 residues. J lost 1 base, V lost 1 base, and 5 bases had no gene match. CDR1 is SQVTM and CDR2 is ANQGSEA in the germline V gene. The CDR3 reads CSVEAMTGAQETQYF. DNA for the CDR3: TGCAGCGTTGAAGCTATGACAGGGGCCCAAGAGACCCAGTACTTC.

CDR3: CASSLRGADNSPLHF. The CDR3 DNA sequence: TGTGCCAGCAGCTTGAGGGGGGCGGATAATTCACCCCTCCACTTT. The chain couples TRBV7-2 to TRBJ1-6; the D gene is possibly TRBD1 (6 bases). In germline, CDR1 is SGHTA, CDR2 FQGNSA. Deletions cut 3 bases from V and 5 bases from J, with 11 bases between. The CDR3 sequence is 15 residues long.

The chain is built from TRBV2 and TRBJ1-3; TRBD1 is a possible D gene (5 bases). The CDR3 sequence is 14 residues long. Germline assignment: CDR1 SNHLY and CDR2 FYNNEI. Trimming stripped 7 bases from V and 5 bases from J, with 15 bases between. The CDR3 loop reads CASMGGNLRNTIYF. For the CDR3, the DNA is TGTGCCAGCATGGGGGGAAATCTCAGAAACACCATATATTTT.